The 2 T cell receptor beta chains listed next were all sequenced from one sample in a study of blood T cell repertoires in COVID-19. Method: immunoSEQ multiplex PCR; TCRdb's copy keeps in-frame clones and lacks some. The table shows 70,000 or so clones, with 75% to 95% occurring only once. The sample taken for sequencing was peripheral blood. These receptors came from a woman aged 18 to 35 with acute or convalescent COVID-19.

The chain carries TRBV11-2 and TRBJ2-2; 8 bases are a match to TRBD2. CDR3 length: 15 residues. Germline V gene sequence: CDR1 SGHAT, CDR2 FQNNGV. V dropped 5 bases and J dropped 1; count of bases not matched to a gene: 3. The CDR3 here is CASSPLAGNTGELFF. Written as DNA, the CDR3 is TGTGCCAGCAGCCCTCTAGCGGGGAACACCGGGGAGCTGTTTTTT. The full variable domain, its missing parts supplied by reference TRBV11-2 and TRBJ2-2, is EAGVAQSPRYKIIEKRQSVAFWCNPISGHATLYWYQQILGQGPKLLIQFQNNGVVDDSQLPKDRFSAERLKGVDSTLKIQPAKLEDSAVYLCASSPLAGNTGELFFGEGSRLTVL.

The chain couples TRBV30 to TRBJ1-3, with 7 bases lining up with TRBD1. The CDR3 loop spans 15 amino acids. After removal of 3 bases from V and 7 bases from J, the junction contained 12 bases not matched to a gene. The germline V gene encodes CDR1 GTSNPN and CDR2 SVGIG (reference sequence). CDR3 sequence: CAWREEDRIKNTIYF. CDR3 bases: TGTGCCTGGAGAGAAGAGGACAGGATAAAGAACACCATATATTTT.